This T cell receptor (beta chain) is from a study of blood T cell repertoires in COVID-19. Clones were read by immunoSEQ multiplex PCR, and TCRdb kept only the in-frame ones, dropping some. The sample includes around 200,000 clones, about nine tenths of them seen just once. Trimming stripped 4 bases from V and 0 bases from J, with 13 bases between. The germline V gene has CDR1 SGHRS and CDR2 YFSETQ. The CDR3 has 15 residues. Sequencing was carried out using peripheral blood. The chain uses TRBV5-1 and TRBJ2-5; the D gene is possibly TRBD1 (6 bases). The TCR was taken from a man between 65 and 85 years old with active or convalescent COVID-19. CDR3 in DNA: TGCGCCAGCAGCCCGAAACAGGGAAACCAAGAGACCCAGTACTTC. Amino acids: CASSPKQGNQETQYF.